This T cell receptor (beta chain) is drawn from a study of blood T cell dynamics during melanoma immunotherapy. In the study overall: Standard first-line treatment here was pembrolizumab or nivolumab plus ipilimumab in metastatic melanoma. Study-level findings and limits: From T0 to W3, cfDNA rearrangement efficiency rose in disease-control patients but not progressors.

The germline CDR1 and CDR2 sequences are SNHLY and FYNNEI. This CDR3 spans 15 amino acids. V gave up 7 bases and J gave up 6 bases; unmatched junction bases: 13. TCRdb's table, derived via immunoSEQ multiplex PCR, lists solely in-frame clones and lacks some. In total, the table holds 30 to 45 clones. Time point of the sample: week 3, after first cycle of checkpoint inhibitor. Response was assessed by RECIST 1.1 at 12 weeks, except a couple of rapid progressors. This clone has just a few counts. What it binds is unknown. The source of this sequence is a human donor with melanoma. Some clones in this sample may be carry-over from other donors' samples. V and J are TRBV2 and TRBJ2-3; 7 nucleotides match TRBD2. The material sequenced was cell-free DNA from blood, taken from a patient treated with checkpoint blockade. CDR3 bases: TGTGCCAGCAAGGATTCTGGCGGGGGTTGGGATACGCAGTATTTT. Translated: CASKDSGGGWDTQYF.